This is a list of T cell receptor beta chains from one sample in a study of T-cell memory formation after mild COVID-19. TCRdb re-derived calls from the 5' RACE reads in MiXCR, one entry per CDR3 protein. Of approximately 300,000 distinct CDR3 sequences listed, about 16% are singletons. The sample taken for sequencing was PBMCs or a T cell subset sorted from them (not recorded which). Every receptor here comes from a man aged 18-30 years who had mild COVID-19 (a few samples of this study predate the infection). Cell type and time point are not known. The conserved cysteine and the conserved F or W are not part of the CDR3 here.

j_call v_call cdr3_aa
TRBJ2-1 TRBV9 ASSVRGWGNEQF
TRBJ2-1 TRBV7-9 ASSLWGSEQF
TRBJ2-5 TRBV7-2 ASSLPGQGLLGGTQY
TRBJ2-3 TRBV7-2 ASSLRRGGLSTDTQY
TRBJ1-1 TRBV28 ASSKQGAIGNTEAF
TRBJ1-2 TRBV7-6 ASSFPGSNYGYT
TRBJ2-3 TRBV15 ATSREGGTDTQY
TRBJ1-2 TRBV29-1 SVVPGQGRYGYT
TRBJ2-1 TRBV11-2 ASSPAGGDPENEQF
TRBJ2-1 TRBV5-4 ASSLELAGQGPHEQF
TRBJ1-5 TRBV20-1 SAQGARGNQPQH
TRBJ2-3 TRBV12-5 ASGLGGTDTQY
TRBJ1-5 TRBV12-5 ASHRGSNQPQH
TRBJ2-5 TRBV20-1 SAQGSGQETQY
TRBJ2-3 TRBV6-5 ASSRTSGGGTDTQY
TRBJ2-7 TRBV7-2 ASSSFPYEQY
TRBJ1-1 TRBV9 ASSAPGQGLTEAF
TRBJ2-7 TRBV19 ASSIFGGAYEQY
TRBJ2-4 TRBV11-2 ASSSEQKNIQY
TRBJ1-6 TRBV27 ASRGGYYSPLH